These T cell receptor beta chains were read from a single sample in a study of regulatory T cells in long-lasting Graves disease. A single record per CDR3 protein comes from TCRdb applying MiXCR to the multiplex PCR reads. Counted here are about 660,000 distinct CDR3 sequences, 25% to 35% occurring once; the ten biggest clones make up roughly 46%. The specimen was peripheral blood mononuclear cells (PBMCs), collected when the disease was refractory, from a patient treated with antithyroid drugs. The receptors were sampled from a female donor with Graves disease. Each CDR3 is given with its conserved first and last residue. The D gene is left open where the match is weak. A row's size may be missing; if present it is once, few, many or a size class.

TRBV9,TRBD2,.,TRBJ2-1,TGTGCCAGCAGCGTAGAGATAGGGACTAGCGGGAGCTCCTACAATGAGCAGTTCTTC,CASSVEIGTSGSSYNEQFF
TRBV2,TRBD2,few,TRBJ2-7,TGTGCCAGCAGGACTAGCGGCGGGGGCGAGCAGTACTTC,CASRTSGGGEQYF
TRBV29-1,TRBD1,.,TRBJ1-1,TGCAGCGCCTGGGGACAGATGAACACTGAAGCTTTCTTT,CSAWGQMNTEAFF
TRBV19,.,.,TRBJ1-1,TGTGCCAGTGGGGAAGTGAACACTGAAGCTTTCTTT,CASGEVNTEAFF
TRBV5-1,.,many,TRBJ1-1,TGTGCCAGCAGTTTGGAGGGGATGAACACTGAAGCTTTCTTT,CASSLEGMNTEAFF
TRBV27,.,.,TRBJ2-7,TGTGCCAGCAGTTTTGGACCAACTCCCTACGAGCAGTACTTC,CASSFGPTPYEQYF
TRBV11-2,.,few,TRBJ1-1,TGTGCCAGCTCAGCAAAGACAGAAGCTTTCTTT,CASSAKTEAFF
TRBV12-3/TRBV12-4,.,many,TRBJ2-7,TGTGCCAGCAGTCGGGTCCTCTCCTACGAGCAGTACTTC,CASSRVLSYEQYF
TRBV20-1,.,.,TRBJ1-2,TGCAGTGCTAGAGATCGGGTTCAGAGAGGCTACACCTTC,CSARDRVQRGYTF
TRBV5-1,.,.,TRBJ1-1,TGCGCCAGCAGCTTGGGAGGGATCCGCGGGAACACTGAAGCTTTCTTT,CASSLGGIRGNTEAFF
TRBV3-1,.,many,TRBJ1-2,TGTGCCAGCAGCTTTGACACGTCTTATGGCTACACCTTC,CASSFDTSYGYTF
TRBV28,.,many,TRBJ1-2,TGTGCCAGCAGATTCCCAGGACAGTATGGCTACACCTTC,CASRFPGQYGYTF
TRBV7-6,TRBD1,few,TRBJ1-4,TGTGCCAGCAGCAAGACAGGGTGGGCTGAAAAACTGTTTTTT,CASSKTGWAEKLFF
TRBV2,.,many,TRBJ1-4,TGTGCCAGCAGGGACAGATGGATGGGTGAAAAACTGTTTTTT,CASRDRWMGEKLFF
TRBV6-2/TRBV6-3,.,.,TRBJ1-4,TGTGCCAGCAGACCCGCCAGCCCGGAAAAACTGTTTTTT,CASRPASPEKLFF
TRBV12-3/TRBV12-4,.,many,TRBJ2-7,TGTGCCAGCAGCCAACGCGGGACCCTGGCCTACGAGCAGTACTTC,CASSQRGTLAYEQYF
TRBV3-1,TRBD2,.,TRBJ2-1,TGTGCCAGCAGCCAAGCCCTGGCGGGAGGGAACAATGAGCAGTTCTTC,CASSQALAGGNNEQFF